The T cell receptor beta chain described here comes from a study of blood T cells in healthy people across ages. V lost 4 bases and J lost 7; bases outside the gene matches: 5. The CDR3 sequence is 13 residues long. The germline V gene encodes CDR1 SQVTM and CDR2 ANQGSEA. Next came a second PCR, run for about 7 to 11 cycles, which used a sample-barcoded 5' primer along with a J-beta primer mix. From the 5' RACE reads, TCRdb called clonotypes with MiXCR, one entry per CDR3 protein. The data contain 600,000 or so distinct CDR3 sequences, more than 45% of them singletons. This clonotype was detected many times.

The sequencing input was blood. The rearrangement joins TRBV29-1 to TRBJ2-3, with 10 bases identical to TRBD2. This TCR derives from a man aged 80 or over in good health. CDR3 bases: TGCAGCGTTGTCAGCGGGAGGGACAATACGCAGTATTTT. Protein: CSVVSGRDNTQYF.